The T cell receptor (beta chain) under discussion was sequenced for a study of T cells after yellow fever vaccination. Ten or more counts support this clonotype. MiXCR was run by TCRdb on the 5' RACE reads, yielding one entry per CDR3 protein. In the table there are about 360,000 distinct CDR3 sequences, roughly 6.1% of which are singletons. The material sequenced was PBMCs, taken 5 days after the yellow fever booster vaccination. The sequence was collected from a man aged 30 to 45 who received the YFV17D yellow fever vaccine.

CDR3 protein: CASTYSPGSGANVLTF. CDR3 sequence (DNA): TGCGCCAGCACCTACAGTCCCGGCTCTGGGGCCAACGTCCTGACTTTC. The V gene is TRBV5-1, the J gene TRBJ2-6; D call uncertain. The germline V and J ends were trimmed by 6 bases and 0 bases, with 13 bases remaining between them. Per the germline V gene, CDR1 is SGHRS and CDR2 is YFSETQ. The CDR3 length is 16 residues. Drawing the rest from reference TRBV5-1 and TRBJ2-6, the complete variable domain is KAGVTQTPRYLIKTRGQQVTLSCSPISGHRSVSWYQQTPGQGLQFLFEYFSETQRNKGNFPGRFSGRQFSNSRSEMNVSTLELGDSALYLCASTYSPGSGANVLTFGAGSRLTVL.